This TCR beta chain was recorded in a study of T cell repertoires in cytomegalovirus infection. Study-wide context: Shared public TCR beta signatures pointed to both CMV infection and a matching HLA type. Study-wide results and caveats: People with CMV and the relevant HLA were identified by cumulative public TCR beta family frequency. It was HLA-C-restricted CMV-specific TCR beta clonotypes that dominated the response ex vivo.

Regarding this clonotype: Antigen unknown.

J gave up 6 bases and V 4 bases, and 10 bases lay outside the gene matches. This CDR3 contains 16 residues. Germline-derived CDR1 and CDR2 are SGHRS and YFSETQ. TCRdb ran MiXCR on the reads and lists one entry per CDR3 protein. Of fewer than 70,000 distinct CDR3 sequences listed, around 27% were seen once; the top ten hold 50% to 65%. The source is a human donor in good health (CMV status not recorded). Some clones in this sample may be carry-over from other donors' samples. This chain links TRBV5-1 with TRBJ1-4, with 9 bases fitting TRBD1. This specimen was CD8+ T cells from cultured PBMCs, taken from culture after CMV antigen stimulation. This CDR3 is CASSEIDRGADEKLFF. As DNA, the CDR3 is TGCGCCAGCAGCGAAATCGACAGGGGGGCGGATGAAAAACTGTTTTTT.